This TCR beta chain is from a study of a mutant IDH1 vaccine in newly diagnosed glioma. Study-wide background: Visit V12 was at week 35; visit V13 was at week 47.

The time point: week 47, end of study. Topical imiquimod accompanied each vaccine dose, which consisted of 300 ug of mutant IDH1 20-mer peptide. Profiled with immunoSEQ multiplex PCR; TCRdb holds only in-frame clones, not every one. Altogether approximately 34,000 clones are present, approximately 90% being singletons, with the ten largest covering approximately 2%. CDR3 length: 13 amino acids. Germline V gene data show CDR1 as MNHEY and CDR2 as SMNVEV (reference sequence). V lost 5 bases and J lost 4, with 9 bases in between. For this clone: The antigen is unknown.

This sample comprised PBMCs, obtained from a glioma patient whose treatment included an IDH1 peptide vaccine. J is TRBJ1-5 and V is TRBV27; D call uncertain. The sequence was obtained from a man in his forties with glioma. DNA for the CDR3: TGTGCCAGCAGTCCCCCTGGAAATCAGCCCCAGCATTTT. Encoded protein: CASSPPGNQPQHF.